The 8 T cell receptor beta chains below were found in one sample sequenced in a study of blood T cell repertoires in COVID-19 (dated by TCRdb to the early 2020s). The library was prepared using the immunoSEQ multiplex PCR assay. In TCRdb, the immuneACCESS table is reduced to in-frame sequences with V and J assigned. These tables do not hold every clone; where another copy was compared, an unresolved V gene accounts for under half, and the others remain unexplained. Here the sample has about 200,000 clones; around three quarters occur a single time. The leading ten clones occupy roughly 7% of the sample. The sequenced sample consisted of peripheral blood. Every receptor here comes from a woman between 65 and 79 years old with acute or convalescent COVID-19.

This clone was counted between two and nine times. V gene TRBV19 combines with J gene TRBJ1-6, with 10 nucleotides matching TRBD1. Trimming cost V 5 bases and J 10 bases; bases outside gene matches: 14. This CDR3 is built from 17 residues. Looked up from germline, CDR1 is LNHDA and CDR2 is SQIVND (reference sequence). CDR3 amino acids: CASSDRDRGPPDSPLHF. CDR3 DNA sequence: TGTGCCAGTAGTGACCGGGACAGGGGTCCCCCTGACTCACCCCTCCACTTT.

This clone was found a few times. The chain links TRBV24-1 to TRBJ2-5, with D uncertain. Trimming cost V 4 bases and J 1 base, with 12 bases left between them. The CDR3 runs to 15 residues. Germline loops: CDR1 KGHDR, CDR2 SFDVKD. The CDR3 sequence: CATSEGRSSQETQYF. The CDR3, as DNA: TGTGCCACCAGTGAGGGCAGATCGTCCCAAGAGACCCAGTACTTC.

The DNA of the CDR3 is TGTGCCAGCAGTGAGCGACAGGGGCGCACTGAAGCTTTCTTT. It translates to CASSERQGRTEAFF. V is TRBV6-1 and J is TRBJ1-1; 8 bases match TRBD1. The CDR3 loop spans 14 amino acids. Looked up from germline, CDR1 is MNHNS and CDR2 is SASEGT. V lost 3 bases, J lost 4 bases, and 4 bases stayed unmatched.

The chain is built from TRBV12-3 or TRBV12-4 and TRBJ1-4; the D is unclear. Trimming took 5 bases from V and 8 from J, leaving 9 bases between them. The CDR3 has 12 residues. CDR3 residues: CASSESYEKLFF. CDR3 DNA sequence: TGTGCCAGCAGTGAATCCTACGAAAAACTGTTTTTT.

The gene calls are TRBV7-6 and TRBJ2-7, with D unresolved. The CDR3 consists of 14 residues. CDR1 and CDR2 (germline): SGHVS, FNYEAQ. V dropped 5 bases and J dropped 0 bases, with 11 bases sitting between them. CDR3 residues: CASSETQGSYEQYF. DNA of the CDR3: TGTGCCAGCAGCGAGACTCAAGGCTCCTACGAGCAGTACTTC.

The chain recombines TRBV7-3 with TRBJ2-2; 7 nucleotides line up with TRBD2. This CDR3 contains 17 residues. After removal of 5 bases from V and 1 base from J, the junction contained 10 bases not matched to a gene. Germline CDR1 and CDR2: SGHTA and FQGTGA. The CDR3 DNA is TGTGCCAGCAGCCCTAGGCCGCTAGCGGTGAACACCGGGGAGCTGTTTTTT. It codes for CASSPRPLAVNTGELFF.

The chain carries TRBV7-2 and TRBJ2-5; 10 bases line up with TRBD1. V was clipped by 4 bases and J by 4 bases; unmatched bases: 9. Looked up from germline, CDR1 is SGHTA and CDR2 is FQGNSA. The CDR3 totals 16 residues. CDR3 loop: CASSSGTGVGRETQYF. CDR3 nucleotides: TGTGCCAGCAGCTCCGGGACAGGGGTGGGGAGAGAGACCCAGTACTTC.

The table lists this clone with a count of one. CDR3: CASSILAGQQPLSYTF. CDR3 nucleotide sequence: TGTGCCAGTAGTATTCTCGCAGGACAGCAACCCTTGAGCTACACCTTC. The gene calls are TRBV19 and TRBJ1-2; TRBD1 might be the D (6 bases). The V end was cut by 3 bases, the J end by 9 bases, with 23 bases between. This CDR3 comprises 16 residues. CDR1 and CDR2 from the germline V gene are LNHDA and SQIVND (reference sequence).